This T cell receptor beta chain came from a study of T cell responses to AZD1222 COVID-19 vaccine (dated by TCRdb to the early 2020s). For the wider study: A total of just over 230 trial participants underwent TCR sequencing, of whom about 210 received two doses of AZD1222 and around 25 received two doses of the MenACWY control vaccine. Trial participants were enrolled by age into subgroups of 18-55, 56-69 and 70-plus years, and around 150, 28 and 57 TCR-sequenced participants, respectively, were included in these subgroups. The paper's findings and limits, for the study overall: After two AZD1222 doses, both the breadth and the depth of spike-specific TCRs were significantly higher than at day 0 and than in MenACWY recipients. Participants were mostly white British, with more females than males. The authors suggested clonal diversity may have been underestimated. Because no samples from the day 14 peak response were available, repertoires could be characterized only after the peak T cell response. CD4 TCRs associated with the vaccine covered the entire spike protein, and the dominant responses were in regions 160-218 and 743-854. Nearly half of unique spike-specific TCRs reportedly recognized epitopes outside regions mutated in the B.1.351 and B.1.1.7 variants. The 56-69-year group was small, and its depth increase did not reach significance, likely because of low power. Conclusions about previously exposed vaccinees are limited because only 5 or 6 AZD1222 recipients were SARS-CoV-2 seropositive at baseline.

The CDR3 regions of human TCRbeta chains were analyzed by immunosequencing. The published analysis was carried out like this. TCRs in the repertoires were matched against a reference library of SARS-CoV-2-specific TCRs that had been generated with the MIRA antigen-specificity platform. Breadth was defined as the fraction of unique TCRs that were SARS-CoV-2-associated, and depth was defined as the fraction of total T cells that were SARS-CoV-2-associated. Each spike-specific TCR was assigned to its reactive spike region and to a CD4 or CD8 class using the MIRA data. Log10-transformed breadth and depth values were compared by one-way ANOVA with Sidak's multiple comparisons tests. As stored in TCRdb, this immuneACCESS dataset retains in-frame rearrangements with V and J assigned. A fraction of the clones does not appear; measured against another copy, unresolved V genes explain less than half of the discrepancy, and the remainder lacks a known reason. The D gene and trimming were derived from the DNA, and the V and J assignments and clone size from that table. The table for this sample lists about 120,000 clones; about 92% of them were counted only once. Together, the top ten hold 5% of the sample.

CDR3 length: 15 amino acids, cysteine to phenylalanine. Just the 45-base CDR3 DNA is kept, in frame starting at base 1. Unmatched junction bases come to 11, with V trimmed by 5 bases and J by 7 bases. The germline V gene (reference sequence) provides CDR1 SGHNT and CDR2 YYREEE. Concerning this clone: Its antigen has not been determined. Per-base quality was not reported, and no clone a single base away is much larger than it.

The sample's time point, from its label and the paper: about 28 days (+/-7) after the second vaccine dose. AZD1222 recipients whose second dose came at about 4 weeks and those whose second dose came at about 12 weeks were combined into one group, since spike-specific TCR depth and breadth did not differ between the two schedules. Vaccinee samples were obtained from the UK trials COV001 and COV002, which included a single-blind randomized controlled phase 2/3 trial of AZD1222 (ChAdOx1 nCoV-19) in healthy adults. For TCRbeta chain sequencing, PBMC samples were collected from trial participants at day 0 and at day 28 after the second dose.

The material sequenced was peripheral blood, taken 28 days after the second AZD1222 dose. The chain was built from TRBV5-4 and TRBJ2-1, with 8 bases in between that match TRBD1. The clonotype originates from an adult who received the AZD1222 COVID-19 vaccine. CDR3 reads: CASRSTGGNWNEQFF. In nucleotide form, the sequence is TGTGCCAGCAGGTCTACAGGGGGTAATTGGAATGAGCAGTTCTTC.